This TCR beta chain was documented in a study of cytomegalovirus exposure and HLA in healthy donors. Comments on this clone: Its specificity is not known.

Donors likely had unrecorded immune exposures despite being nominally healthy when sampled. Study-wide results and caveats: The likely explanation for a cluster of highly shared sequence variants was sequencing artifact.

Trimming removed 11 bases at V and 4 bases at J, with 17 bases between. The CDR3 is 14 residues long. CDR1 and CDR2 (germline): MNHNS, SASEGT. It was with 60 Vbeta and 13 Jbeta primers that the PCR ran. TCRdb's copy holds only in-frame clones and misses some; the assay was immunoSEQ multiplex PCR. The sample lists around 180,000 clones, around three quarters occurring once. The clonotype was recovered from a man aged 40-55 years in good health and CMV-seronegative. The sequencing sample was made of PBMCs. The V gene is TRBV6-1, the J gene TRBJ2-2; maybe TRBD2 (5 bases). The CDR3, as DNA: TGTGCCCCCCCCCATCTAGCTACCACCGGGGAGCTGTTTTTT. Protein product: CAPPHLATTGELFF.